What follows are 10 T cell receptor beta chains derived from one specimen sequenced in a study of cytomegalovirus exposure and HLA in healthy donors. PCR primers comprised 60 Vbeta and 13 Jbeta primers. Profiling relied on immunoSEQ multiplex PCR, and the TCRdb table lists in-frame clones only, not all of them. The table lists approximately 130,000 clones, around 80% of them singletons, with less than 2% in the top ten. Sequencing was performed on PBMCs. These receptor sequences come from a woman aged 50 to 65 in good health and CMV-seronegative.

This clone was counted a few times. The chain has TRBV7-9 and TRBJ2-2; D might be TRBD2 (6 bases). V was pared by 5 bases and J by 0 bases, with 16 bases between. This CDR3 has 17 amino acids. In germline, CDR1 is SEHNR, CDR2 FQNEAQ (reference sequence). CDR3 sequence: CASSPFLAGPNTGELFF. CDR3 nucleotide sequence: TGTGCCAGCAGCCCCTTTCTGGCGGGGCCGAACACCGGGGAGCTGTTTTTT.

The chain joins TRBV28 to TRBJ2-5; 12 bases fit TRBD2. Germline CDR1 and CDR2: MDHEN and SYDVKM. V dropped 6 bases and J dropped 3; count of bases not matched to a gene: 2. The CDR3 totals 14 residues. CDR3 protein: CASSRLAGEETQYF. CDR3 sequence (DNA): TGTGCCAGCAGCCGACTAGCGGGAGAAGAGACCCAGTACTTC.

A single count supports this clone. The rearrangement uses TRBV14 and TRBJ2-5; 11 bases agree with TRBD2. V lost 5 bases to trimming and J lost 5 bases; unmatched junction nucleotides: 13. The germline V gene has CDR1 SGHDN and CDR2 FVKESK. The CDR3 contains 17 residues. The CDR3 coding sequence is TGTGCCAGCAGCGCAAGGACAAGACTAGCGGGACGGGAGACCCAGTACTTC. Translation: CASSARTRLAGRETQYF.

The V call is TRBV4-2, the J call TRBJ2-1, with D possibly matching TRBD2 (7 bases). Germline-derived CDR1 and CDR2 are LGHNA and YNFKEQ. There are 16 residues in the CDR3. V was pared by 1 base and J by 6 bases, with 16 bases between. For the CDR3, the DNA is TGTGCCAGCAGCCAAGGAGGACTTAGGGGGGGCAATGAGCAGTTCTTC. Encoded protein: CASSQGGLRGGNEQFF.

V gene TRBV25-1 combines with J gene TRBJ2-1; perhaps TRBD2 as D (5 bases). CDR1 is MGHDK and CDR2 is SYGVNS in the germline V gene. V lost 3 bases to trimming and J lost 3 bases, with 15 bases between them. This CDR3 spans 16 amino acids. CDR3: CASSDRLGSGYNEQFF. The CDR3 region has the DNA TGTGCCAGCAGTGACCGATTGGGGAGCGGCTACAATGAGCAGTTCTTC.

The genes are TRBV9 and TRBJ1-1; no clear D. V was trimmed by 0 bases and J by 0 bases, leaving 9 bases between them. The germline CDR1 and CDR2 sequences are SGDLS and YYNGEE. CDR3 length equals 15 residues. CDR3 residues: CASSVVPEMNTEAFF. CDR3 DNA: TGTGCCAGCAGCGTAGTTCCGGAGATGAACACTGAAGCTTTCTTT.

Concerning this clone itself: Sequence at one end of the junction differs from germline and may be a read error. The chain uses TRBV2 and TRBJ1-5, with D hard to call. The CDR3 has 14 amino acids. The germline CDR1 and CDR2 sequences are SNHLY and FYNNEI. The CDR3 is CASSEVAGNQPQNF. Written as DNA, the CDR3 is TGTGCCAGCAGTGAAGTGGCAGGTAATCAGCCCCAGAATTTT.

The DNA of the CDR3 is TGTGCCAGCAGCTTAGTAGCGGGGGACTACGAGCAGTACTTC. It yields the protein CASSLVAGDYEQYF. V and J are TRBV7-2 and TRBJ2-7; TRBD2 matches 9 bases. There are 14 residues in the CDR3. Germline CDR1 reads SGHTA; CDR2 reads FQGNSA. The junction had 1 base not matched to a gene; V was cut back by 1 base and J by 3 bases.

In this sample, this clone turned up once. V usage is TRBV6-5 and J usage is TRBJ1-1; 10 bases line up with TRBD1. The CDR3 has 14 amino acids. Germline V lookup: CDR1 MNHEY, CDR2 SVGAGI. V shed 6 bases and J 0 bases; nucleotides not matched to a gene: 1. This chain's CDR3 is CASRTGGVNTEAFF. The DNA of the CDR3 is TGTGCCAGCAGGACAGGGGGCGTGAACACTGAAGCTTTCTTT.

The rearrangement joins TRBV19 to TRBJ2-3, with 11 bases lining up with TRBD2. V shed 8 bases, J shed 0 bases, and the junction held 10 bases outside the gene matches. The CDR3 is 17 amino acids. Per the germline V gene, CDR1 is LNHDA and CDR2 is SQIVND (reference sequence). The CDR3 sequence: CASQLRTSGSSTDTQYF. The CDR3 DNA follows: TGTGCCAGTCAACTCCGGACTAGCGGGTCTAGCACAGATACGCAGTATTTT.